One and the same sample provided the 14 T cell receptor beta chains below, sequenced in a study of blood T cells in healthy people across ages. Next came a second PCR, run for about 6 to 11 cycles, which used a sample-barcoded 5' primer along with a J-beta primer mix. MiXCR, applied by TCRdb to the 5' RACE reads, yields one record per CDR3 protein. Among 550,000 to 750,000 distinct CDR3 sequences listed, roughly 21% were seen once. Specimen: blood. These receptors all stem from a man between 65 and 85 years old in good health.

The rearrangement uses TRBV30 and TRBJ2-3, with D unresolved. The germline gives CDR1 GTSNPN, CDR2 SVGIG (reference sequence). CDR3 length equals 15 residues. V was shortened by 1 base and J by 4 bases, with 15 bases between the two germline ends. In DNA, the CDR3 is TGTGCCTGGAGTGGCCGGACGCTATTCGCAGATACGCAGTATTTT. It specifies CAWSGRTLFADTQYF.

The rearrangement joins TRBV15 to TRBJ2-3, with no clear D. Trimming removed 0 bases at V and 11 bases at J, with 9 bases between. The CDR3 is 12 amino acids. From germline, CDR1 is LNHNV and CDR2 YYDKDF (reference sequence). The CDR3 region has the DNA TGTGCCACCAGCAGAGATCGTGGAAAGCAGTATTTT. Amino acids: CATSRDRGKQYF.

The chain employs TRBV29-1 and TRBJ2-1; 7 bases agree with TRBD1. CDR1 is SQVTM, CDR2 ANQGSEA, per germline. The CDR3 is 11 residues long. Germline trimming cut 7 bases from V and 8 bases from J; bases unmatched to any gene: 5. The DNA for the CDR3 is TGCAGCGCAATAGGGGGCTATGAGCAGTTCTTC. This translates into CSAIGGYEQFF.

This clonotype appeared many times. The J gene is TRBJ2-1, the V gene TRBV10-3; 14 bases fit TRBD2. The germline gives CDR1 ENHRY, CDR2 SYGVKD. The CDR3 is 15 residues long. The ends lost 2 bases at V and 9 bases at J; junction bases unmatched: 3. The CDR3 reads CAISEGTSGSAEQFF. CDR3 DNA sequence: TGTGCCATCAGTGAGGGGACTAGCGGGAGCGCTGAGCAGTTCTTC.

The J gene is TRBJ2-3, the V gene TRBV5-1; D possibly matches TRBD1 or TRBD2 (6 bases each). The CDR3 covers 16 residues. Germline-derived CDR1 and CDR2 are SGHRS and YFSETQ. V was pared by 5 bases and J by 0 bases, with 16 bases between. The CDR3: CASRRGDSSSTDTQYF. The CDR3 DNA reads TGCGCCAGCAGGAGGGGGGACTCATCTAGCACAGATACGCAGTATTTT.

This clonotype was counted between two and nine times. The CDR3 loop is CAIRGGVANTEAFF. The CDR3 DNA is TGTGCCATCAGGGGGGGGGTCGCGAACACTGAAGCTTTCTTT. The chain links TRBV10-3 to TRBJ1-1, with D tentatively TRBD1 (5 bases). Germline CDR1 is ENHRY and CDR2 is SYGVKD. V lost 6 bases and J 1 base, leaving 12 bases between the germline ends. The CDR3 runs 14 residues.

The J gene is TRBJ2-5, the V gene TRBV20-1, with 12 bases identical to TRBD2. The CDR3 runs 15 residues. The J segment lost 5 bases and the V segment lost 5 bases, leaving 9 bases of the junction unmatched. Germline CDR1 is DFQATT and CDR2 is SNEGSKA (reference sequence). The CDR3 is CSADLLAGGPETQYF. CDR3 in DNA: TGCAGTGCTGATTTACTAGCGGGAGGTCCGGAGACCCAGTACTTC.

Worth noting for this clonotype: A much larger clone is a single base away; this may be a read error. The rearrangement uses TRBV6-5 and TRBJ2-1, with D perhaps TRBD1 or TRBD2 (5 bases each). Germline assignment: CDR1 MNHEY and CDR2 SVGAGI. This CDR3 is 17 amino acids long. In nucleotides, the CDR3 is TGTGTCAGCAGTTACTCTTCGGGGCATGACTCCTACAATGAGCAGTTCTTC. Translating gives CVSSYSSGHDSYNEQFF.

This clonotype has ten or more counts. The chain is built from TRBV15 and TRBJ2-4, with D unclear. This CDR3 contains 14 residues. With 5 bases removed from V and 2 bases from J, the gap between germline ends came to 10 bases. Germline V gene data show CDR1 as LNHNV and CDR2 as YYDKDF (reference sequence). The CDR3 is CATSGSSTKNIQYF. CDR3 DNA: TGTGCCACCAGCGGGTCTAGTACCAAAAACATTCAGTACTTC.

This clonotype has just a few counts. The CDR3 here is CASISASSYEQYF. In DNA, the CDR3 is TGTGCCAGCATTAGCGCAAGCTCCTACGAGCAGTACTTC. V and J are TRBV28 and TRBJ2-5, with D perhaps TRBD2 (5 bases). The J call is in doubt because the DNA end fits TRBJ2-7 better. Germline-derived CDR1 and CDR2 are MDHEN and SYDVKM. The CDR3 loop spans 13 amino acids.

Remarks on this clonotype: A read error may account for a junction end that differs from germline. The rearrangement uses TRBV6-1 and TRBJ2-5; tentatively, D is TRBD2 (5 bases). This CDR3 comprises 13 residues. CDR1 and CDR2 (germline): MNHNS, SASEGT. The CDR3 coding sequence is TGTGCCAGCAGTGAAGATTGGGGAGAGACTCAGTACTTC. It specifies CASSEDWGETQYF.

This clonotype appeared a few times. The chain recombines TRBV4-2 with TRBJ1-1; D remains ambiguous. This CDR3 is built from 15 residues. Germline V CDR1 and CDR2: LGHNA, YNFKEQ. V lost 1 base, J lost 1 base, and 10 bases lay in between. In nucleotides, the CDR3 is TGTGCCAGCAGCCAAGCAGTCATCTCGAACACTGAAGCTTTCTTT. Protein product: CASSQAVISNTEAFF.

The sample holds a few counts of this clonotype. This chain joins TRBV7-9 and TRBJ2-1; 11 bases align to TRBD2. The J segment lost 0 bases and the V segment lost 0 bases, leaving 4 bases of the junction unmatched. Germline loops: CDR1 SEHNR, CDR2 FQNEAQ (reference sequence). This CDR3 region has 18 residues. The CDR3 nucleotides are TGTGCCAGCAGCTTAGCGGCTAGCGGGAGGTCCTCCTACAATGAGCAGTTCTTC. This encodes CASSLAASGRSSYNEQFF.

This clonotype was recorded a few times. The rearrangement uses TRBV7-2 and TRBJ2-1; 7 bases are a match to TRBD2. Per the germline V gene, CDR1 is SGHTA and CDR2 is FQGNSA. This CDR3 is built from 16 residues. The ends lost 5 bases at V and 0 bases at J; junction bases unmatched: 7. The CDR3 sequence: CASSRLAGTSYNEQFF. The CDR3, as DNA: TGTGCCAGCAGCCGACTAGCCGGTACCTCCTACAATGAGCAGTTCTTC. Full variable domain (missing parts from reference TRBV7-2 and TRBJ2-1): GAGVSQSPSNKVTEKGKDVELRCDPISGHTALYWYRQSLGQGLEFLIYFQGNSAPDKSGLPSDRFSAERTGGSVSTLTIQRTQQEDSAVYLCASSRLAGTSYNEQFFGPGTRLTVL.